This passage covers 18 T cell receptor beta chains from one sample sequenced in a study of blood T cell repertoires in COVID-19. Sequenced by immunoSEQ multiplex PCR; TCRdb stores in-frame clones only, minus some. The table includes roughly 120,000 clones, approximately 81% detected once. Sequencing was carried out using peripheral blood. These receptors all come from a human donor in a cohort sampled during active COVID-19.

To note about this clone: One base away lies a much larger clone, so this may be a sequencing read error. The V call is TRBV2, the J call TRBJ2-2; D is unresolved. CDR3 size: 13 residues. The V end was cut by 6 bases, the J end by 0 bases, with 5 bases between. Germline V gives CDR1 SNHLY, CDR2 FYNNEI. This CDR3 reads CASRRSNTGELFF. As DNA, the CDR3 is TGTGCCAGCAGGAGATCGAACACCGGGGAGCTGTTTTTT.

The chain employs TRBV7-9 and TRBJ2-7; tentatively, D is TRBD1 (6 bases). V was clipped by 6 bases and J by 0 bases, with 9 bases between them. The CDR3 is made up of 13 amino acids. Germline V gene lookup returns CDR1 SEHNR and CDR2 FQNEAQ (reference sequence). CDR3 residues: CASRQGSSYEQYF. The CDR3 nucleotides are TGTGCCAGCAGGCAGGGGAGCTCCTACGAGCAGTACTTC.

V and J are TRBV3-1 (or the pseudogene TRBV3-2) and TRBJ2-4, with 7 bases identical to TRBD1. V was clipped by 4 bases and J by 3 bases; unmatched bases: 9. The CDR3 extends over 16 amino acids. Germline values: CDR1 LGHDT, CDR2 YNNKEL (reference sequence). The CDR3 spells CASSRDRVLDKNIQYF. In DNA form, the CDR3 reads TGTGCCAGCAGCCGAGACAGGGTTTTGGACAAAAACATTCAGTACTTC.

The gene calls are TRBV3-1 (or the pseudogene TRBV3-2) and TRBJ2-3, with 9 positions matching TRBD2. The V gene's germline CDR1 is LGHDT and CDR2 YNNKEL (reference sequence). CDR3 length: 15 amino acids. J gave up 6 bases and V 3 bases, and 7 bases lay outside the gene matches. CDR3 sequence (DNA): TGTGCCAGCAGCCAGAACAGCGGGGGGTTCGATACGCAGTATTTT. Translation gives CASSQNSGGFDTQYF.

The chain links TRBV20-1 to TRBJ1-1; TRBD1 is a possible D gene (6 bases). Germline values: CDR1 DFQATT, CDR2 SNEGSKA (reference sequence). The germline V and J ends were trimmed by 3 bases and 4 bases, with 12 bases remaining between them. The CDR3 spans 13 residues. DNA of the CDR3: TGCAGTGCTAGTAGGGACATCAGCACTGAAGCTTTCTTT. Protein sequence: CSASRDISTEAFF.

This clone was detected once. This sequence joins TRBV6-5 and TRBJ1-1; tentatively, D is TRBD1 (6 bases). CDR1 and CDR2 (germline): MNHEY, SVGAGI. V shed 7 bases and J shed 6 bases, with 18 bases lying between them. The CDR3 is made up of 14 amino acids. CDR3 sequence (DNA): TGTGCCAGCATCAAACTGGGGGCTCGGTCTGAAGCTTTCTTT. Protein product: CASIKLGARSEAFF.

The chain links TRBV5-4 to TRBJ2-1; 7 bases are a match to TRBD2. V lost 5 bases to trimming and J lost 9 bases; unmatched junction nucleotides: 14. This CDR3 contains 15 residues. Germline V gene sequence: CDR1 SGHNT, CDR2 YYREEE (reference sequence). The CDR3: CASRFSGLAEREQFF. The CDR3 bases are TGTGCCAGCAGGTTTTCTGGGCTAGCGGAACGTGAGCAGTTCTTC.

The rearrangement links TRBV28 to TRBJ2-7; 7 nucleotides line up with TRBD1. With V trimmed by 5 bases and J by 2 bases, 6 bases remained unmatched. Germline values: CDR1 MDHEN, CDR2 SYDVKM. The CDR3 runs to 14 residues. CDR3 DNA sequence: TGTGCCAGCAGTACCAACAGGGGAGCCTACGAGCAGTACTTC. Protein product: CASSTNRGAYEQYF.

The chain carries TRBV6-5 and TRBJ2-3; 7 bases fit TRBD2. CDR3 length: 13 residues. V trimming: 2 bases; J trimming: 9 bases; junction bases outside the gene matches: 5. CDR1 and CDR2 (germline): MNHEY, SVGAGI. The CDR3 bases are TGTGCCAGCAGTTACGGGAGGGGTGTGACGCAGTATTTT. This gives the protein CASSYGRGVTQYF.

As regards this clone: Other DNA sequences of this sample code for an identical CDR3. The V gene is TRBV6-2 or TRBV6-3, the J gene TRBJ2-7; 7 positions match TRBD1. The CDR3 totals 13 residues. CDR1 and CDR2 from the germline V gene are MNHEY and SVGEGT. V shed 2 bases, J shed 3 bases, and the junction held 1 base outside the gene matches. The CDR3 nucleotides read TGTGCCAGCAGTTACGACAGGGTCTACGAGCAGTACTTC. The encoded protein is CASSYDRVYEQYF.

CDR3 loop: CASSIVAEGTDTQYF. The CDR3 DNA sequence: TGTGCCAGTAGTATCGTAGCGGAAGGCACAGATACGCAGTATTTT. The chain couples TRBV19 to TRBJ2-3; TRBD2 might be the D (6 bases). The germline V gene has CDR1 LNHDA and CDR2 SQIVND (reference sequence). Trimming stripped 3 bases from V and 1 base from J, with 11 bases between. The CDR3 contains 15 residues.

CDR3 region: CASSPLPQGAGQPQHF. The CDR3 nucleotides read TGTGCCAGCTCACCACTTCCCCAGGGGGCAGGGCAGCCCCAGCATTTT. The rearrangement links TRBV18 to TRBJ1-5; the match to TRBD1 covers 8 bases. Germline assignment: CDR1 KGHSH and CDR2 LQKENI. V lost 1 base to trimming and J lost 7 bases; unmatched junction nucleotides: 9. This CDR3 is 16 amino acids long. The variable domain in full, completed from reference TRBV18 and TRBJ1-5, reads NAGVMQNPRHLVRRRGQEARLRCSPMKGHSHVYWYRQLPEEGLKFMVYLQKENIIDESGMPKERFSAEFPKEGPSILRIQQVVRGDSAAYFCASSPLPQGAGQPQHFGDGTRLSIL.

The CDR3 is CATSERDRGRTDQETQYF. The CDR3 nucleotides are TGTGCCACCAGTGAAAGGGACAGGGGGCGAACCGACCAAGAGACCCAGTACTTC. The chain is built from TRBV24-1 and TRBJ2-5; 12 nucleotides align to TRBD1. The CDR3 totals 18 residues. The ends lost 4 bases at V and 0 bases at J; junction bases unmatched: 8. CDR1 is KGHDR and CDR2 is SFDVKD in the germline V gene.

The gene calls are TRBV6-2 or TRBV6-3 and TRBJ1-1; D is unclear. V lost 0 bases to trimming and J lost 1 base, with 12 bases between them. Germline V CDR1 and CDR2: MNHEY, SVGEGT. CDR3 length: 16 amino acids. The CDR3 DNA sequence: TGTGCCAGCAGTTACTCTGAGGAAGATCCGAACACTGAAGCTTTCTTT. It encodes CASSYSEEDPNTEAFF.

The chain recombines TRBV9 with TRBJ1-2; 7 bases line up with TRBD1. CDR1 and CDR2 from the germline V gene are SGDLS and YYNGEE. The CDR3 spans 15 residues. Trimming cost V 3 bases and J 2 bases; bases outside gene matches: 7. This CDR3 is CASSARGAENYGYTF. The CDR3 DNA reads as TGTGCCAGCAGCGCCAGGGGGGCAGAGAACTATGGCTACACCTTC.

The CDR3 sequence is CASSSALTGSGGKLFF. The CDR3, as DNA: TGCGCCAGCAGCTCCGCCCTAACCGGTTCGGGGGGGAAACTGTTTTTT. The chain couples TRBV5-1 to TRBJ1-4, with D perhaps TRBD1 (5 bases). The CDR3 has 16 amino acids. V was cut by 3 bases and J by 11 bases, with 23 bases left in between. CDR1 and CDR2 (germline): SGHRS, YFSETQ.

The rearrangement uses TRBV19 and TRBJ2-5; D is perhaps TRBD1 (6 bases). Trimming shortened V by 4 bases and J by 5 bases, and 23 bases separated the two germline ends. In germline, CDR1 is LNHDA, CDR2 SQIVND (reference sequence). This CDR3 is built from 17 residues. The CDR3, as DNA: TGTGCCAGTAGTACTACAGGGAAGGGACGTGGAAGGGAGACCCAGTACTTC. Translated, it gives CASSTTGKGRGRETQYF.

The chain joins TRBV9 to TRBJ2-3; tentatively, D is TRBD2 (7 bases). The CDR3 has 17 amino acids. In germline, CDR1 is SGDLS, CDR2 YYNGEE. V lost 2 bases to trimming and J lost 4 bases, with 20 bases between them. The CDR3 region is CASSVDPGGGPPDTQYF. CDR3 DNA sequence: TGTGCCAGCAGCGTGGACCCTGGCGGGGGCCCTCCAGATACGCAGTATTTT.